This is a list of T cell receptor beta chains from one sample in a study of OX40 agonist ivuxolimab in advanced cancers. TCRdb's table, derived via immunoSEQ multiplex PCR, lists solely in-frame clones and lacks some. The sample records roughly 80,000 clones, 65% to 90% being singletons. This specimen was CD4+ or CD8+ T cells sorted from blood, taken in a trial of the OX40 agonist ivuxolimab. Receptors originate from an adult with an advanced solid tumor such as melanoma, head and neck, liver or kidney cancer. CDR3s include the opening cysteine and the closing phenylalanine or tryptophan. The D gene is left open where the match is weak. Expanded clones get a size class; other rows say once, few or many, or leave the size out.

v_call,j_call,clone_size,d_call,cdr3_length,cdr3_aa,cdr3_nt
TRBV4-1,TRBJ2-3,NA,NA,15,CASSSQLTSAGTQYF,TGCGCCAGCAGCTCCCAATTGACTTCAGCGGGTACGCAGTATTTT
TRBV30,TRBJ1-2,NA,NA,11,CAWSRDHGYTF,TGTGCCTGGAGTCGGGACCATGGCTACACCTTC
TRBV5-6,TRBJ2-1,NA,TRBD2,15,CASSFGGRPYNEQFF,TGTGCCAGCAGCTTCGGGGGGAGACCCTACAATGAGCAGTTCTTC
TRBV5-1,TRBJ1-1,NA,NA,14,CASSVGQLNTRAFF,TGCGCCAGCAGCGTGGGACAATTGAACACGAGAGCTTTCTTT
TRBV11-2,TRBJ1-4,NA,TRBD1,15,CASSPQDRGGEKLFF,TGTGCCAGCAGCCCCCAGGACAGGGGCGGAGAAAAACTGTTTTTT
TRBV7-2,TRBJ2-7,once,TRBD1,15,CASSRHPGQSYEQYF,TGTGCCAGCAGCAGGCACCCGGGACAGTCCTACGAGCAGTACTTC
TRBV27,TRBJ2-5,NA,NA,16,CASSSRVGGRRETQYF,TGTGCCAGCAGTTCCCGAGTGGGGGGAAGAAGGGAGACCCAGTACTTC
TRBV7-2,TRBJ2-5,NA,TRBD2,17,CASSLGLAGGSQETQYF,TGTGCCAGCAGCTTAGGGCTAGCGGGGGGATCCCAAGAGACCCAGTACTTC
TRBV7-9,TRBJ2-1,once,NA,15,CASSLVVASYNEQFF,TGTGCCAGCAGCTTAGTGGTAGCCTCCTACAATGAGCAGTTCTTC
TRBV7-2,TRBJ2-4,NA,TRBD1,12,CASSLRQGTPHF,TGTGCCAGCAGCTTGAGACAGGGGACCCCTCACTTC
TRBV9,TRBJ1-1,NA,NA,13,CASSASQRGEAFF,TGTGCCAGCAGCGCCAGTCAGAGGGGCGAAGCTTTCTTT
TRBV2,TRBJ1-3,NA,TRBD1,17,CASSPGQGSPGGNTIYF,TGTGCCAGCAGCCCGGGACAGGGATCCCCGGGGGGAAACACCATATATTTT
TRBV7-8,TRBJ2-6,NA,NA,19,CASSLVPTDSSSGANVLTF,TGTGCCAGCAGCTTAGTCCCGACAGATTCGAGCTCTGGGGCCAACGTCCTGACTTTC
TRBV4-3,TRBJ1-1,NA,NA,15,CASSLLWGQGTEAFF,TGCGCCAGCAGCCTATTATGGGGGCAAGGCACTGAAGCTTTCTTT
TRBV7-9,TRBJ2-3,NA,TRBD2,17,CAASPRTSGGSTDTQYF,TGTGCCGCGTCCCCCCGGACTAGCGGGGGGTCCACAGATACGCAGTATTTT
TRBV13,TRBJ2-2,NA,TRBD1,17,CASSPKPGQRNTGELFF,TGTGCCAGCAGCCCTAAACCGGGACAGCGGAACACCGGGGAGCTGTTTTTT
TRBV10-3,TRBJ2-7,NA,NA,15,CAISERTASSYEQYF,TGTGCCATCAGTGAGAGAACCGCGAGCTCCTACGAGCAGTACTTC
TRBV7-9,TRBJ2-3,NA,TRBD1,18,CASSLARLQGKRPDTQYF,TGTGCCAGCAGCTTAGCGCGGTTACAGGGGAAACGACCAGATACGCAGTATTTT
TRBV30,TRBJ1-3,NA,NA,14,CAWSRREVGNTIYF,TGTGCCTGGAGCCGCAGGGAGGTCGGAAACACCATATATTTT
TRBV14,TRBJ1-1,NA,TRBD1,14,CASSLQGAITEAFF,TGTGCCAGCAGCCTACAGGGGGCAATTACTGAAGCTTTCTTT
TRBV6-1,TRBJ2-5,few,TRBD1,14,CASSEGQVQETQYF,TGTGCCAGCAGCGAGGGACAGGTTCAAGAGACCCAGTACTTC
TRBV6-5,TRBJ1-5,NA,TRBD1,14,CASRVDRGNQPQHF,TGTGCCAGCAGGGTAGACAGGGGCAATCAGCCCCAGCATTTT
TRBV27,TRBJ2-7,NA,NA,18,CASSLSPPSMGATHEQYF,TGTGCCAGCAGTTTAAGTCCCCCGAGTATGGGCGCTACCCACGAGCAGTACTTC
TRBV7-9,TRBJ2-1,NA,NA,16,CASSLGAGAGYNEQFF,TGTGCCAGCAGCTTAGGCGCAGGGGCCGGCTACAATGAGCAGTTCTTC
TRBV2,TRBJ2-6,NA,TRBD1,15,CARGQGNSGANVLTF,TGTGCCAGAGGACAGGGAAACTCTGGGGCCAACGTCCTGACTTTC
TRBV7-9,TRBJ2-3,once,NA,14,CATSKGVRTDTQYF,TGTGCCACCTCAAAGGGGGTTAGGACAGATACGCAGTATTTT
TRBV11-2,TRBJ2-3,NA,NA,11,CASSLGYTQYF,TGTGCCAGCAGCTTGGGGTATACGCAGTATTTT